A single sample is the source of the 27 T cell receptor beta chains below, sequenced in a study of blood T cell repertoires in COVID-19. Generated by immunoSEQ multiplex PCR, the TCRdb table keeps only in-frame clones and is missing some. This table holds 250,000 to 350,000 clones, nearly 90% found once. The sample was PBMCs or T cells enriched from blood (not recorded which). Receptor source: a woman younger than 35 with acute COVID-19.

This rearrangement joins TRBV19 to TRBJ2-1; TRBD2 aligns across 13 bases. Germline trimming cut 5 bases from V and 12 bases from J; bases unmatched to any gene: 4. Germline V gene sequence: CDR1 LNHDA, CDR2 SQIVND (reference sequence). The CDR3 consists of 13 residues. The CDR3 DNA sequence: TGTGCCAGTAGTCTGACTAGCGGGAGGATGCAGTTCTTC. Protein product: CASSLTSGRMQFF.

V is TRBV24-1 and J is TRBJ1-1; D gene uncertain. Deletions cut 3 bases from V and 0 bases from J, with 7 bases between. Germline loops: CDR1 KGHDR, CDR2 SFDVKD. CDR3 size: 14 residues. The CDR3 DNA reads TGTGCCACCAGTGATGGCGGATTGAACACTGAAGCTTTCTTT. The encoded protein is CATSDGGLNTEAFF.

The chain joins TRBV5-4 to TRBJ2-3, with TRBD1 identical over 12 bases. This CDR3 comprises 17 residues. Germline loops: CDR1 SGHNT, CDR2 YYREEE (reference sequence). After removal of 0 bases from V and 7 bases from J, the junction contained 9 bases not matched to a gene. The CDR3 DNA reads TGTGCCAGCAGCTTGGGGGGGACAGGGGGCGCGACTCATACGCAGTATTTT. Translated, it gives CASSLGGTGGATHTQYF.

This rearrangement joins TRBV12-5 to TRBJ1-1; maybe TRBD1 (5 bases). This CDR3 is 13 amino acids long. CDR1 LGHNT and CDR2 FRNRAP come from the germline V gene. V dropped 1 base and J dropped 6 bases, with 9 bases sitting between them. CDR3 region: CASGLDQTAEAFF. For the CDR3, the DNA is TGTGCTAGTGGTTTGGACCAGACAGCTGAAGCTTTCTTT.

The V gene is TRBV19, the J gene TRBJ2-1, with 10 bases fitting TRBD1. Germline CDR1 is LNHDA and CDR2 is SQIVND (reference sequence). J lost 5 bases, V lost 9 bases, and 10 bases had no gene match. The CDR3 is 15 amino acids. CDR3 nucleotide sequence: TGTGCCAGCCGGGACAGGGGCGGACCGGACAATGAGCAGTTCTTC. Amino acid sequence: CASRDRGGPDNEQFF.

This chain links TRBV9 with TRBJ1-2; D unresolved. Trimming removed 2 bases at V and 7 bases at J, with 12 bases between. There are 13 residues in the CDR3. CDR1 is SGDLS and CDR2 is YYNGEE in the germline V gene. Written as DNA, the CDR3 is TGTGCCAGCAGCGTTAGGGTGGAGGGTGGCTACACCTTC. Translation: CASSVRVEGGYTF. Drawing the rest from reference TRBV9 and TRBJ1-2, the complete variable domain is DSGVTQTPKHLITATGQRVTLRCSPRSGDLSVYWYQQSLDQGLQFLIQYYNGEERAKGNILERFSAQQFPDLHSELNLSSLELGDSALYFCASSVRVEGGYTFGSGTRLTVV.

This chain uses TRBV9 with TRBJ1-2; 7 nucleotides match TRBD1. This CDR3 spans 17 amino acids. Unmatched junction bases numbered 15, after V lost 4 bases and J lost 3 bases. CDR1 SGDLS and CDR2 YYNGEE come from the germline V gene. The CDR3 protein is CASSPRTGELLYYGYTF. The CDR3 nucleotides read TGTGCCAGCAGCCCCCGGACAGGCGAACTGTTATACTATGGCTACACCTTC.

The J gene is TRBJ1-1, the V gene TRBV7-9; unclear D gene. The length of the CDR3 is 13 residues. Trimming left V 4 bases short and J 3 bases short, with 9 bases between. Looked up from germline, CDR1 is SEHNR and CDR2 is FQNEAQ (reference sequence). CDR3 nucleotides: TGTGCCAGCAGCTACTCCCCGGACACTGAAGCTTTCTTT. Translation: CASSYSPDTEAFF.

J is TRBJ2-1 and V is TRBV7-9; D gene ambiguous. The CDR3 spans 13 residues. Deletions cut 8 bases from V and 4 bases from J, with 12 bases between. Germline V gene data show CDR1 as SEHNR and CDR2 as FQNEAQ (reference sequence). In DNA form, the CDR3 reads TGTGCCAGCGCGGCGTTAGGTTACAATGAGCAGTTCTTC. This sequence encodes CASAALGYNEQFF.

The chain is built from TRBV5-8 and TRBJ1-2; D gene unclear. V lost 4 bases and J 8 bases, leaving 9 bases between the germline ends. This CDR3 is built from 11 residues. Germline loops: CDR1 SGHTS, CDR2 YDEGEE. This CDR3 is CASSPTRGYTF. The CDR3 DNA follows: TGTGCCAGCAGCCCAACCAGGGGCTACACCTTC. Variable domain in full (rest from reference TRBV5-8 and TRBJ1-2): EAGVTQSPTHLIKTRGQQATLRCSPISGHTSVYWYQQALGLGLQFLLWYDEGEERNRGNFPPRFSGRQFPNYSSELNVNALELEDSALYLCASSPTRGYTFGSGTRLTVV.

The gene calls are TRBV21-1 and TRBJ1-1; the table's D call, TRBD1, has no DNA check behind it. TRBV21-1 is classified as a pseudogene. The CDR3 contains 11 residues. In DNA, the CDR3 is TGTGCCTCAATAGGACATTATGAAGCTTTCTTT. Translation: CASIGHYEAFF.

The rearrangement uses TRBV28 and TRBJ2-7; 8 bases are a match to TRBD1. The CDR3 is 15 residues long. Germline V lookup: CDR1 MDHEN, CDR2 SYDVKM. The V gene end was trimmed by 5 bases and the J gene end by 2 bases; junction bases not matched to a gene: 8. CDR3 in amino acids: CASSETGAETYEQYF. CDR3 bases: TGTGCCAGCAGTGAGACAGGGGCTGAGACCTACGAGCAGTACTTC.

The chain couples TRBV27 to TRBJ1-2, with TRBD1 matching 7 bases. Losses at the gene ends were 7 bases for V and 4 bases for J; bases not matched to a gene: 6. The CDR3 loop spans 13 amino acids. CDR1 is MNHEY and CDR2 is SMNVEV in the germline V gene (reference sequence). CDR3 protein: CASKGGAGYGYTF. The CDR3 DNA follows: TGTGCCAGCAAAGGGGGCGCTGGCTATGGCTACACCTTC.

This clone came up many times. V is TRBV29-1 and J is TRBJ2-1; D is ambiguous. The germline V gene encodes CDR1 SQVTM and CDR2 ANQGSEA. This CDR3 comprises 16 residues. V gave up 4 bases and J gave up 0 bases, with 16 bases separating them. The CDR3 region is CSVGSRGLSSYNEQFF. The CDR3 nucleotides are TGCAGCGTTGGTTCGCGCGGCCTGAGCTCCTACAATGAGCAGTTCTTC.

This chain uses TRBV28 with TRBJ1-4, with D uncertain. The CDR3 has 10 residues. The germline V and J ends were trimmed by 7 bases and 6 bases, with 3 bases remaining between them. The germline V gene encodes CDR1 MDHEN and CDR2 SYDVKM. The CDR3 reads CASTDEKLFF. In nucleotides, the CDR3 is TGTGCCAGCACCGATGAAAAACTGTTTTTT.

CDR3 coding DNA: TGTGCCAGCAGCCCAGGACAGGGGGTTAACTACGAGCAGTACTTC. It codes for CASSPGQGVNYEQYF. The chain recombines TRBV7-9 with TRBJ2-7, with 10 bases aligning to TRBD1. Germline lookup yields CDR1 SEHNR and CDR2 FQNEAQ (reference sequence). This CDR3 has 15 amino acids. J lost 3 bases, V lost 5 bases, and 7 bases had no gene match.

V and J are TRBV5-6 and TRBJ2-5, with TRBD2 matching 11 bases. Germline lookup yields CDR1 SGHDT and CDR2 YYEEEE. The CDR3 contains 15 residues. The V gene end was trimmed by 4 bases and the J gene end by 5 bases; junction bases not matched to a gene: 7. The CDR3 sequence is CASSPLTSGVETQYF. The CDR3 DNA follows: TGTGCCAGCAGCCCTTTGACTAGCGGGGTGGAGACCCAGTACTTC.

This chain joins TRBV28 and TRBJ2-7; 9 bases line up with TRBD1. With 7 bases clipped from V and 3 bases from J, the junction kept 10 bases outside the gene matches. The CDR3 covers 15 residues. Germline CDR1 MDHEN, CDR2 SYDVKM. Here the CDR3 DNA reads TGTGCCAGCATTTCGGGGACAGGGACGTACTACGAGCAGTACTTC. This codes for CASISGTGTYYEQYF.

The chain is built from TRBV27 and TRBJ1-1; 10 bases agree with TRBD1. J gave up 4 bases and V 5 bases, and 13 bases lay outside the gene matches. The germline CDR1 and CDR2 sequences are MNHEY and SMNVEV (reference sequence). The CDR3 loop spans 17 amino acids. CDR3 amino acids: CASSKTGGIESGTEAFF. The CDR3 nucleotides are TGTGCCAGCAGTAAGACAGGGGGCATTGAAAGCGGCACTGAAGCTTTCTTT.

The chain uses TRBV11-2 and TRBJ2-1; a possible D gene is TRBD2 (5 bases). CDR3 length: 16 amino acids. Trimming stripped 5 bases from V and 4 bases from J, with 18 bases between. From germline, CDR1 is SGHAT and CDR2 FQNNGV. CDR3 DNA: TGTGCCAGCAGCCCTCTCTTGGGGAGTGAGTACAATGAGCAGTTCTTC. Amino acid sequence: CASSPLLGSEYNEQFF.

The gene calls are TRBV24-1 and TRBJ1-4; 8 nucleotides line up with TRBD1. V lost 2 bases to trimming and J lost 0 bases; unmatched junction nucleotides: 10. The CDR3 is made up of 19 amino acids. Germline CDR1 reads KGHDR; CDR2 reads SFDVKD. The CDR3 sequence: CATSDSPGGGSATNEKLFF. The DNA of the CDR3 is TGTGCCACCAGTGATTCCCCAGGGGGCGGGTCAGCAACTAATGAAAAACTGTTTTTT.

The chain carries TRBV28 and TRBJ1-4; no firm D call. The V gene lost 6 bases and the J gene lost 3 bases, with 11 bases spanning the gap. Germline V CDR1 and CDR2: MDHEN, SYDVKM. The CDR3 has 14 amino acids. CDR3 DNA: TGTGCCAGCAGCCTCACAGAACCTAATGAAAAACTGTTTTTT. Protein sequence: CASSLTEPNEKLFF.

This CDR3 is CASSLQGNNEQFF. The CDR3, as DNA: TGTGCCAGCAGTTTACAGGGTAACAATGAGCAGTTCTTC. V and J are TRBV27 and TRBJ2-1, with D possibly being TRBD1 (5 bases). The ends were cut back, 2 bases at V and 5 bases at J, with 7 bases in the middle. The length of the CDR3 is 13 residues. CDR1 MNHEY and CDR2 SMNVEV come from the germline V gene (reference sequence).

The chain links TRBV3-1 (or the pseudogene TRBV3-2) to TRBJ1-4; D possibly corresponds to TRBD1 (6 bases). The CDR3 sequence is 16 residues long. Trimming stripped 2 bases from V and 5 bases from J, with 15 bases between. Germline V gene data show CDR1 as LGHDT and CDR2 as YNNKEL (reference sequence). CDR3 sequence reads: CASSQYLGQGNEKLFF. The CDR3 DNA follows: TGTGCCAGCAGCCAATACCTGGGGCAGGGGAATGAAAAACTGTTTTTT.

The CDR3 coding sequence is TGCGCCAGCAGCTTGGATGGGCTAGCAACAGATACGCAGTATTTT. Translating gives CASSLDGLATDTQYF. This chain connects TRBV5-1 to TRBJ2-3, with D possibly being TRBD2 (5 bases). Trimming left V 0 bases short and J 3 bases short, with 11 bases between. CDR1 is SGHRS and CDR2 is YFSETQ in the germline V gene. The CDR3 contains 15 residues.

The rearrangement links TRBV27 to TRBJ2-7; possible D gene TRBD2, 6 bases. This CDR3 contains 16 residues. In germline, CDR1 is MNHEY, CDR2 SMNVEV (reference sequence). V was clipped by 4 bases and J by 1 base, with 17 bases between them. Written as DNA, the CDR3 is TGTGCCAGCAGTTCGGCCCAGAGGCGGGGATCCTACGAGCAGTACTTC. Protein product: CASSSAQRRGSYEQYF.

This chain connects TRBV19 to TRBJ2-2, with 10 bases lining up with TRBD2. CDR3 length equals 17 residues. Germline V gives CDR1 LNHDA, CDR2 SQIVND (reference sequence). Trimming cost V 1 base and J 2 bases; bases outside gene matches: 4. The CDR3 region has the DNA TGTGCCAGTAGTATAGGGAGACTAGCGGGTAACACCGGGGAGCTGTTTTTT. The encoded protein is CASSIGRLAGNTGELFF.